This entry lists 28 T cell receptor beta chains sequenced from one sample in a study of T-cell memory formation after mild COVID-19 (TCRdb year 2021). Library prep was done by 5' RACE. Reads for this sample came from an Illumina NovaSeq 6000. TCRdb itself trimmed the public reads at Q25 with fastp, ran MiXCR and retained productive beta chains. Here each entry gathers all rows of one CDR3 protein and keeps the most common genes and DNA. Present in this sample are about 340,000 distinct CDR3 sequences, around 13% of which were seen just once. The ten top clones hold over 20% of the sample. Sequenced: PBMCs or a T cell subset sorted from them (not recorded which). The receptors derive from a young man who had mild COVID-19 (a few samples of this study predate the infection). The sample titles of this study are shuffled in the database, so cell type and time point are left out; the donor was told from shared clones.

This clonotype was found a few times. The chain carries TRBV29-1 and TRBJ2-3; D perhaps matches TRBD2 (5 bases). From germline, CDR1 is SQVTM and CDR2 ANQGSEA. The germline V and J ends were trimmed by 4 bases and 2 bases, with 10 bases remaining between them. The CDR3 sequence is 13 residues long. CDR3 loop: CSVVRGFTDTQYF. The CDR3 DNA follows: TGCAGCGTTGTTCGGGGATTCACAGATACGCAGTATTTT.

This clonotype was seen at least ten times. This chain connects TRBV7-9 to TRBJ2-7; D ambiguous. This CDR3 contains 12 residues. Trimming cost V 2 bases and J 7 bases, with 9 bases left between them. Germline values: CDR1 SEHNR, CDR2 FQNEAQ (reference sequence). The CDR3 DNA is TGTGCCAGCAGCTTATGGTCTCGGGAGCAGTACTTC. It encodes CASSLWSREQYF.

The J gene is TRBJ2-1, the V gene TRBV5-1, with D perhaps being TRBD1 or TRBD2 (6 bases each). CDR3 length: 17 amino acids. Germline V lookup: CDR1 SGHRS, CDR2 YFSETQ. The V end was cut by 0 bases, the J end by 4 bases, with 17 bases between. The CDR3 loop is CASSLGLAGQAYNEQFF. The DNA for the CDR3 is TGCGCCAGCAGCTTGGGGTTGGCGGGACAAGCATACAATGAGCAGTTCTTC.

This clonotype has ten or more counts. CDR3 amino acids: CASSLEAGGLETQYF. In DNA, the CDR3 is TGTGCCAGCAGTTTAGAGGCGGGGGGGCTAGAGACCCAGTACTTC. The chain links TRBV28 to TRBJ2-5, with 9 bases matching TRBD2. The CDR3 has 15 residues. Per the germline V gene, CDR1 is MDHEN and CDR2 is SYDVKM. V shed 2 bases, J shed 4 bases, and the junction held 5 bases outside the gene matches.

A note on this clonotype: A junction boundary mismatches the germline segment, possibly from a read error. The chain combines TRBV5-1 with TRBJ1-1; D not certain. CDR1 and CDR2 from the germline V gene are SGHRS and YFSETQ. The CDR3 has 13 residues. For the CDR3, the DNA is TGCGCCACCAGCTACGCCGGTAACACTGAAGCTTTCTTT. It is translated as CATSYAGNTEAFF. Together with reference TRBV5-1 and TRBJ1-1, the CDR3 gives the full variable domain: KAGVTQTPRYLIKTRGQQVTLSCSPISGHRSVSWYQQTPGQGLQFLFEYFSETQRNKGNFPGRFSGRQFSNSRSEMNVSTLELGDSALYLCATSYAGNTEAFFGQGTRLTVV.

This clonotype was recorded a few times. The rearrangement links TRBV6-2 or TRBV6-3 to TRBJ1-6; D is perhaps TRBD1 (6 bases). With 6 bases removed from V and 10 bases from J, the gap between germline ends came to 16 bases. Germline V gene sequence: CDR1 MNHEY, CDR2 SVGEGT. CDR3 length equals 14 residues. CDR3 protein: CASRSASGASPLHF. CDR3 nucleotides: TGTGCCAGCAGATCCGCTTCAGGGGCCTCACCCCTCCACTTT.

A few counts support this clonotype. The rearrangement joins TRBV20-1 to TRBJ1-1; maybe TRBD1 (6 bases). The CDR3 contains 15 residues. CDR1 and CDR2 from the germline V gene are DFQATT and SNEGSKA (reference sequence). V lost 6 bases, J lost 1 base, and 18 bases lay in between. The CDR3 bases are TGCAGTGCGCTTCGTCCTCCGGGACAGAACACTGAAGCTTTCTTT. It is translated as CSALRPPGQNTEAFF.

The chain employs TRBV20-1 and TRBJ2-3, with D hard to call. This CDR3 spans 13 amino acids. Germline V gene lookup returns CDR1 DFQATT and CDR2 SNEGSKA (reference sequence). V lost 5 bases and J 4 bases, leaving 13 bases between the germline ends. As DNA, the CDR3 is TGCAGTGCTTACGATTCCGAGCCAGATACGCAGTATTTT. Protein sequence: CSAYDSEPDTQYF.

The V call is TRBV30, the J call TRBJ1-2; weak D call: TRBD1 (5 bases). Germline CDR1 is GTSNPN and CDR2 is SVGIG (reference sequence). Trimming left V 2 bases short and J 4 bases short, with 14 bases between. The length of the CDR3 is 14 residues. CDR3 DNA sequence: TGTGCCTGGAGTAGCGGGACGGAGATCTATGGCTACACCTTC. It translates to CAWSSGTEIYGYTF.

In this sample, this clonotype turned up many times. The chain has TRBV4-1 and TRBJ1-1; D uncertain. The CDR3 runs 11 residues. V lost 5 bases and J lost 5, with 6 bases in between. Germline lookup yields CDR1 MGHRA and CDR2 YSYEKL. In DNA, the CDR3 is TGCGCCAGCAGCTCCATTACTGAAGCTTTCTTT. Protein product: CASSSITEAFF.

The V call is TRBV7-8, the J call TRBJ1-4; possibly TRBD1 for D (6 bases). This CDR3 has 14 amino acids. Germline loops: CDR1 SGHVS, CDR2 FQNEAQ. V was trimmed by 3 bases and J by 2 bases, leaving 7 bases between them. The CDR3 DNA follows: TGTGCCAGCAGCTTCGGACAGACTAATGAAAAACTGTTTTTT. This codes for CASSFGQTNEKLFF.

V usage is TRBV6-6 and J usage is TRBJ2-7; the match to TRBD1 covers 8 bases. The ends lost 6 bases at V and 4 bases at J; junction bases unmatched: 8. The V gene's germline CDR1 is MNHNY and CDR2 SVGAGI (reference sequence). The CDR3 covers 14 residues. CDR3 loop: CASREGRGLYEQYF. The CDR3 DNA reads TGTGCCAGCAGAGAGGGCAGGGGGCTATACGAGCAGTACTTC.

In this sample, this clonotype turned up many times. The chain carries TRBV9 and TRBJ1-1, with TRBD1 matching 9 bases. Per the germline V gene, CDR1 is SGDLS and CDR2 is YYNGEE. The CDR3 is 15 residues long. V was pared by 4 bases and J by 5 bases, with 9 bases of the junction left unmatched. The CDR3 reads CASSIEGQGKTEAFF. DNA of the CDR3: TGTGCCAGCAGCATAGAAGGACAGGGGAAGACTGAAGCTTTCTTT.

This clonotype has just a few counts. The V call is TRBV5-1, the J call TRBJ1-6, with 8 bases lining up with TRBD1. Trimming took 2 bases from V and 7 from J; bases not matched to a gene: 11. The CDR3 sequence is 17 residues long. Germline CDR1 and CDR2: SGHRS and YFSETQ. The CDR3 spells CASSFLPYGQGNSPLHF. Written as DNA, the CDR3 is TGCGCCAGCAGCTTCCTTCCTTATGGACAGGGCAATTCACCCCTCCACTTT. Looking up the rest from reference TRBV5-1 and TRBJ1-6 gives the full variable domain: KAGVTQTPRYLIKTRGQQVTLSCSPISGHRSVSWYQQTPGQGLQFLFEYFSETQRNKGNFPGRFSGRQFSNSRSEMNVSTLELGDSALYLCASSFLPYGQGNSPLHFGNGTRLTVT.

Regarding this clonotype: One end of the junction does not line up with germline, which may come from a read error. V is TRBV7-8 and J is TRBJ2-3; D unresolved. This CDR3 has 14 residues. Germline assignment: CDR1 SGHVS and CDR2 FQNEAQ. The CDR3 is CARSYPLGTDTQYF. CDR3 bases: TGTGCCAGAAGCTACCCCTTGGGGACAGATACGCAGTATTTT.

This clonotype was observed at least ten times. CDR3 sequence: CASSQVGGDEQFF. The CDR3 DNA follows: TGCGCCAGCAGCCAAGTGGGTGGGGATGAGCAGTTCTTC. V gene TRBV4-1 combines with J gene TRBJ2-1; D not certain. V dropped 1 base and J dropped 8 bases, with 9 bases sitting between them. This CDR3 contains 13 residues. Germline values: CDR1 MGHRA, CDR2 YSYEKL.

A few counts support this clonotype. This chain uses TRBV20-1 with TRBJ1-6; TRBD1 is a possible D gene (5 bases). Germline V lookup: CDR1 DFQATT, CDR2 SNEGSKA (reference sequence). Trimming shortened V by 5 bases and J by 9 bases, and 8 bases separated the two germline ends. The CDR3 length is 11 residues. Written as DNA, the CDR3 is TGCAGTGCTGGGGGGATTTCACCCCTCCACTTT. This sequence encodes CSAGGISPLHF.

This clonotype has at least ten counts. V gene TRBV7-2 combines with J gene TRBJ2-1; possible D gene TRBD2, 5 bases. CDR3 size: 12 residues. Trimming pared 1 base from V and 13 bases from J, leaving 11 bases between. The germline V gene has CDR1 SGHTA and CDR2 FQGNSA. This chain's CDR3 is CASSLEYGIQFF. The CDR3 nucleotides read TGTGCCAGCAGCTTAGAGTACGGGATTCAGTTCTTC.

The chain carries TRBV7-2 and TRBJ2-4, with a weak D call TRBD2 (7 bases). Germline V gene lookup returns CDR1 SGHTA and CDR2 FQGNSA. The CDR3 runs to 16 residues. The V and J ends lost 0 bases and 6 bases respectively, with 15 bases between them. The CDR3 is CASSLAGGGARNIQYF. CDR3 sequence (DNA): TGTGCCAGCAGCTTAGCAGGCGGGGGCGCGAGAAACATTCAGTACTTC.

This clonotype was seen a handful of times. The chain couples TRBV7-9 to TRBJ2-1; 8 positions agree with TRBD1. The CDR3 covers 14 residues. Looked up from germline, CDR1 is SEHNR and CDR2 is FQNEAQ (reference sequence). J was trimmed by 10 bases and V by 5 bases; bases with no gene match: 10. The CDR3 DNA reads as TGTGCCAGCAGCCCTCGGACAGGGATCGGGGAGCAGTTCTTC. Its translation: CASSPRTGIGEQFF.

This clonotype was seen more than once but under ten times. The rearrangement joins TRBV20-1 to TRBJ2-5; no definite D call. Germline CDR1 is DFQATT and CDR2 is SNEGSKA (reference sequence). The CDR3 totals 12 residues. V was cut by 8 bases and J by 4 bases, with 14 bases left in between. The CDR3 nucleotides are TGCAGTTTAAATCGGACGGGAGAGACCCAGTACTTC. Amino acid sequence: CSLNRTGETQYF.

CDR3 sequence (DNA): TGTGCCAGCAGAAAAACTGGTGACAGGGGACCTCCGGGAGAGCTCCACTTT. Translated, it gives CASRKTGDRGPPGELHF. The chain combines TRBV6-5 with TRBJ1-6, with 8 bases identical to TRBD1. Unmatched junction bases numbered 23, after V lost 6 bases and J lost 16 bases. The CDR3 runs 17 residues. In germline, CDR1 is MNHEY, CDR2 SVGAGI.

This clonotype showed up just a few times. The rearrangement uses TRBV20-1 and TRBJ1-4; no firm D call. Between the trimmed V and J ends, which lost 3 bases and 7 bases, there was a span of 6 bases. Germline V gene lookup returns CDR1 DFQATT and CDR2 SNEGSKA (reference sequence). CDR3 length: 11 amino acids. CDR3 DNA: TGCAGTGCTAGTAACGGTGAAAAACTGTTTTTT. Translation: CSASNGEKLFF.

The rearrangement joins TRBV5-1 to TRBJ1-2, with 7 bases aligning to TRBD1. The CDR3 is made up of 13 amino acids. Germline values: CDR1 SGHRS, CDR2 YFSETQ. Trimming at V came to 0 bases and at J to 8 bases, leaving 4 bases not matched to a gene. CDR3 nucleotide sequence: TGCGCCAGCAGCTTGGCCCAGGGGGAAGGCTACACCTTC. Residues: CASSLAQGEGYTF.

CDR3 sequence (DNA): TGTGCCAGCAGTTTGCGGGTCAACTATGGCTACACCTTC. Its protein product is CASSLRVNYGYTF. The chain carries TRBV12-3 or TRBV12-4 and TRBJ1-2, with D uncertain. The germline V and J ends were trimmed by 3 bases and 2 bases, with 7 bases remaining between them. This CDR3 contains 13 residues.

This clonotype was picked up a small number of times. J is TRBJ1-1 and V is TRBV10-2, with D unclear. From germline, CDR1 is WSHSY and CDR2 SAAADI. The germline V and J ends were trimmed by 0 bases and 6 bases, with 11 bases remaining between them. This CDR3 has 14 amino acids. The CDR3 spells CASSESFMGPEAFF. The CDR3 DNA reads TGCGCCAGCAGTGAGTCCTTTATGGGTCCTGAAGCTTTCTTT.

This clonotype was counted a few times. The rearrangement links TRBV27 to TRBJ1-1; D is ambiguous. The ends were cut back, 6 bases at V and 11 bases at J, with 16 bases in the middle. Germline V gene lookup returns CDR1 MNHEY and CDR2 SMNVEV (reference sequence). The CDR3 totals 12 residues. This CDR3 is CASRTLGFMAFF. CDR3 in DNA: TGTGCCAGCAGGACGCTAGGGTTTATGGCTTTCTTT.

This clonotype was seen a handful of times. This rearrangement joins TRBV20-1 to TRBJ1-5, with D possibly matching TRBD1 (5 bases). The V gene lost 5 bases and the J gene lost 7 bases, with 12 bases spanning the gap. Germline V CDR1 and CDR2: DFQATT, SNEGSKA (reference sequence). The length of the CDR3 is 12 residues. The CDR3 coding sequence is TGCAGTGCTCACGCTGGGGGGCAGCCCCAGCATTTT. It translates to CSAHAGGQPQHF.